The 7 T cell receptor beta chains below all came from one sample that was sequenced in a study of CD8 T cells in ankylosing spondylitis. Study-wide findings and caveats: For ankylosing spondylitis blood, a TCR beta motif of about eight highly homologous variants appeared characteristic.

TCRdb passed the 5' RACE reads through MiXCR, listing each CDR3 protein once. Of 450,000 to 550,000 distinct CDR3 sequences detected, about 5% appear once; the ten largest clones hold 3% to 4%. Antigen specificity for these receptors is unknown. Input material: blood, either unsorted or a sorted T cell fraction (not recorded which). All receptors derive from a male donor with ankylosing spondylitis.

This clonotype occurred a few times. The rearrangement uses TRBV4-2 and TRBJ2-1; 9 nucleotides line up with TRBD2. The V and J ends lost 0 bases and 3 bases, in that order; junction bases with no gene match: 6. The CDR3 has 17 amino acids. Germline CDR1 reads LGHNA; CDR2 reads YNFKEQ. In nucleotides, the CDR3 is TGTGCCAGCAGCCAAGACGGGACTAGCAGATACTACAATGAGCAGTTCTTC. Its protein is CASSQDGTSRYYNEQFF.

This clonotype was detected ten times or more. CDR3 region: CASSLSGTSSYNEQFF. For the CDR3, the DNA is TGTGCCAGCAGCTTATCCGGGACTAGTTCCTACAATGAGCAGTTCTTC. The chain has TRBV7-2 and TRBJ2-1, with 8 bases fitting TRBD2. Germline-derived CDR1 and CDR2 are SGHTA and FQGNSA. With V trimmed by 2 bases and J by 1 base, 4 bases remained unmatched. CDR3 length equals 16 residues.

This chain uses TRBV7-2 with TRBJ2-7, with 10 bases lining up with TRBD1. Germline-derived CDR1 and CDR2 are SGHTA and FQGNSA. The length of the CDR3 is 15 residues. With 4 bases clipped from V and 2 bases from J, the junction kept 5 bases outside the gene matches. The CDR3 nucleotides are TGTGCCAGCAGCTGGACCGGGACAGGGGCCTACGAGCAGTACTTC. Translation: CASSWTGTGAYEQYF.

A single count supports this clonotype. The CDR3 reads CASSPGHLCEQYF. The CDR3 bases are TGTGCCAGCAGCCCCGGGCACCTCTGCGAGCAGTACTTC. The J gene is TRBJ2-7, the V gene TRBV4-2; D remains ambiguous. CDR1 is LGHNA, CDR2 YNFKEQ, per germline. V gave up 4 bases and J gave up 6 bases, with 13 bases separating them. CDR3 length: 13 residues.

This clonotype appeared a few times. CDR3 DNA sequence: TGCAGTGCGCAGGACAGGGTCAACACCATATATTTT. It specifies CSAQDRVNTIYF. The chain has TRBV20-1 and TRBJ1-3; 8 nucleotides agree with TRBD1. Germline V lookup: CDR1 DFQATT, CDR2 SNEGSKA (reference sequence). Trimming at V came to 6 bases and at J to 7 bases, leaving 5 bases not matched to a gene. The CDR3 is 12 amino acids.

In this sample, this clonotype turned up many times. The V call is TRBV5-1, the J call TRBJ1-2; the D is unclear. This CDR3 comprises 15 residues. The germline V gene has CDR1 SGHRS and CDR2 YFSETQ. Trimming pared 6 bases from V and 0 bases from J, leaving 15 bases between. The CDR3 protein is CASNELGSANYGYTF. The CDR3 nucleotides are TGCGCCAGCAACGAGCTGGGTTCAGCTAACTATGGCTACACCTTC.

This clonotype was observed at least ten times. The V gene is TRBV7-3, the J gene TRBJ2-5; D might be TRBD2 (5 bases). The CDR3 is made up of 13 amino acids. The V gene's germline CDR1 is SGHTA and CDR2 FQGTGA. V was cut by 6 bases and J by 10 bases, with 18 bases left in between. CDR3 coding DNA: TGTGCCAGCAGTCTCGTCCCCGCCCGGGACCAGTACTTC. It specifies CASSLVPARDQYF. The full variable domain, rest sourced from reference TRBV7-3 and TRBJ2-5, is GAGVSQTPSNKVTEKGKYVELRCDPISGHTALYWYRQSLGQGPEFLIYFQGTGAADDSGLPNDRFFAVRPEGSVSTLKIQRTERGDSAVYLCASSLVPARDQYFGPGTRLLVL.